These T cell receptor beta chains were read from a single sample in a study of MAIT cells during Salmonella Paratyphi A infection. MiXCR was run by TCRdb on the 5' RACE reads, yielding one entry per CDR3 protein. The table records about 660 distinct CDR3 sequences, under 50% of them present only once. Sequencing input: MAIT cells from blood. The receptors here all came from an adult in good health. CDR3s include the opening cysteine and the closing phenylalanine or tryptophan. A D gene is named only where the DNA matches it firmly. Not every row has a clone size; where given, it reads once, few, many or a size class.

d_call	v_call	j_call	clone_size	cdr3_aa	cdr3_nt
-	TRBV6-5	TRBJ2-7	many	CASSYGDGGYEQYF	TGTGCCAGCAGTTATGGGGACGGAGGCTACGAGCAGTACTTC
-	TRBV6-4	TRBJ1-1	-	CARSEGEEGRVNTEAFF	TGTGCTAGAAGTGAGGGGGAAGAAGGGAGAGTGAACACTGAAGCTTTCTTT
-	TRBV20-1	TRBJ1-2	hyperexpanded	CSAPKGGGQGYGYTF	TGCAGTGCGCCCAAAGGGGGGGGGCAGGGCTATGGCTACACCTTC
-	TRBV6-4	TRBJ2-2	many	CASSATSTGELFF	TGTGCCAGCAGTGCCACTTCCACCGGGGAGCTGTTTTTT
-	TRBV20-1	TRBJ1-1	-	CSARVLDEGAKGNEEGF	TGCAGTGCTAGAGTCCTAGATGAGGGCGCAAAGGGGAATGAAGAGGGATTT
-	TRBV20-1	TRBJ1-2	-	CSDSDGGYGYTF	TGCAGTGACTCCGACGGTGGCTATGGCTACACCTTC
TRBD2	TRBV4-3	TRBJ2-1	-	CASSQKTSDYNEQFF	TGCGCCAGCAGCCAAAAGACTAGCGACTACAATGAGCAGTTCTTC
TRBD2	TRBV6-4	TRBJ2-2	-	CASSESSGGTGELFF	TGTGCCAGCAGTGAATCTAGCGGGGGCACCGGGGAGCTGTTTTTT
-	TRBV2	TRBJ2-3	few	CASFMASDGGGMDTQYF	TGTGCCAGCTTCATGGCTAGCGATGGTGGAGGAATGGATACGCAGTATTTT
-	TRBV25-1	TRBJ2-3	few	CASSASDGGGMDTQYF	TGTGCCAGCAGTGCTAGCGATGGTGGAGGAATGGATACGCAGTATTTT
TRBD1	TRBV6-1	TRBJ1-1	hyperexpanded	CASSEEETGATEAFF	TGTGCCAGCAGTGAAGAAGAGACAGGGGCGACTGAAGCTTTCTTT
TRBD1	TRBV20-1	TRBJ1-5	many	CSARETGGRGNQPQHF	TGCAGTGCTAGAGAAACAGGGGGCAGAGGCAATCAGCCCCAGCATTTT
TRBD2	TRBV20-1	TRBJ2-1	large	CSAEGAGGQVSNEQFF	TGCAGTGCTGAAGGGGCGGGGGGGCAAGTTAGCAATGAGCAGTTCTTC
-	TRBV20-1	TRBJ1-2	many	CSARVLAGSNYTF	TGCAGTGCTAGAGTCCTGGCAGGGTCTAACTACACCTTC
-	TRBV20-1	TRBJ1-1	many	CSASTLRGTEAFF	TGCAGTGCTTCCACTCTTCGAGGCACTGAAGCTTTCTTT
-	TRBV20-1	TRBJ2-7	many	CSAGHGDASEQYF	TGCAGTGCCGGCCACGGTGATGCCTCCGAGCAGTACTTC
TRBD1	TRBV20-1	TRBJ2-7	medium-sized	CSARGGGTGEAYEQYF	TGCAGTGCTAGAGGGGGAGGGACAGGGGAAGCCTACGAGCAGTACTTC
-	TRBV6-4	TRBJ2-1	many	CASSDSSGSYNEQFF	TGTGCCAGCAGTGACTCTAGCGGCTCCTACAATGAGCAGTTCTTC
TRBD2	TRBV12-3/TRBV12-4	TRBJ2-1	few	CASSSTSEIYNEQFF	TGTGCCAGCAGTTCGACTAGCGAGATATACAATGAGCAGTTCTTC
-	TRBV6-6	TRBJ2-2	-	CASSYRDNTGELFF	TGTGCCAGCAGTTACCGGGACAACACCGGGGAGCTGTTTTTT
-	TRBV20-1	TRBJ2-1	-	CSARVLDEGSTGTEQFF	TGCAGTGCTAGAGTCCTAGATGAGGGCTCCACGGGTACTGAGCAGTTCTTC
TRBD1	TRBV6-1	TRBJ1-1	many	CASSEEETGDTEAFF	TGTGCCAGCAGTGAAGAAGAGACAGGGGACACTGAAGCTTTCTTT
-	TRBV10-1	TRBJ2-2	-	CASSESGSHTGELFF	TGCGCCAGCAGTGAGTCTGGCAGCCACACCGGGGAGCTGTTTTTT
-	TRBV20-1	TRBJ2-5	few	CSASPGRDLRTQYF	TGCAGTGCTAGTCCCGGCAGGGACCTTAGGACCCAGTACTTC
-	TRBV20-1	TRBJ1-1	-	CSARGEGETEAFF	TGCAGTGCTAGAGGGGAGGGGGAGACTGAAGCTTTCTTT
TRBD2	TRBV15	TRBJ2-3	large	CATSNSGGATDTQYF	TGTGCCACCAGCAATAGCGGGGGGGCCACAGATACGCAGTATTTT
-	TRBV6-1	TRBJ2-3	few	CASTERPEGTDTQYF	TGTGCCAGCACCGAACGGCCGGAGGGCACAGATACGCAGTATTTT
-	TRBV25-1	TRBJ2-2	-	CASSMGEAGELFF	TGTGCCAGCAGTATGGGGGAAGCCGGGGAGCTGTTTTTT
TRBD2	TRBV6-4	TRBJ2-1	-	CASSDPREGGNEQFF	TGTGCCAGCAGTGACCCCCGGGAGGGAGGTAATGAGCAGTTCTTC
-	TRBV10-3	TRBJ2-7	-	CAISESDSSYEQYF	TGTGCCATCAGTGAGTCGGACAGCTCCTACGAGCAGTACTTC
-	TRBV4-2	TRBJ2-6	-	CASSQGGSSSGANVLTF	TGTGCCAGCAGCCAAGGGGGTTCCAGCTCTGGGGCCAACGTCCTGACTTTC
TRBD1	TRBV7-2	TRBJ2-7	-	CASSPGTGNYEQYF	TGTGCCAGCAGCCCGGGGACAGGGAACTACGAGCAGTACTTC
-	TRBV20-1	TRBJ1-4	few	CSARVPSGDLEKLFF	TGCAGTGCTAGAGTTCCTTCGGGAGATTTGGAAAAACTGTTTTTT
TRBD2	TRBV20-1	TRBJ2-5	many	CSAYSLPGLAGGPQETQYF	TGCAGTGCCTATTCCCTACCGGGACTAGCGGGGGGGCCCCAAGAGACCCAGTACTTC
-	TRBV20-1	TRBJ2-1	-	CSGINAEYSWGPTLYNEQFF	TGCAGTGGTATCAACGCAGAGTACTCTTGGGGGCCGACCCTCTACAATGAGCAGTTCTTC
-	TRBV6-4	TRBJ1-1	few	CASSDSQNTEAFF	TGTGCCAGCAGTGACTCGCAGAACACTGAAGCTTTCTTT
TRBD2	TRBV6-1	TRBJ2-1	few	CASSETSGDYNEQFF	TGTGCCAGCAGTGAGACTAGCGGGGATTACAATGAGCAGTTCTTC
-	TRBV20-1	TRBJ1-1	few	CSARSEGSTGTEAFF	TGCAGTGCTAGAAGTGAGGGCTCCACGGGTACTGAAGCTTTCTTT
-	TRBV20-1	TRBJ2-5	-	CSARDSGEQETQYF	TGCAGTGCTAGAGATTCGGGGGAACAAGAGACCCAGTACTTC
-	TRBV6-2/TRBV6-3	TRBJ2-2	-	CASTNSGHNTGELFF	TGTGCCAGCACCAATTCGGGACATAACACCGGGGAGCTGTTTTTT
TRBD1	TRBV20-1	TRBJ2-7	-	CSARGTEDYEQYF	TGCAGTGCTAGGGGGACAGAGGACTACGAGCAGTACTTC
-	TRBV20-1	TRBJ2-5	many	CSVDNRDSIKGTQYF	TGCAGTGTAGATAACCGGGACTCGATAAAGGGGACCCAGTACTTC
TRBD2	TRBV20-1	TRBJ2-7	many	CSARPDTSGDYYEQYF	TGCAGTGCTCGCCCCGACACTAGCGGAGACTACTACGAGCAGTACTTC
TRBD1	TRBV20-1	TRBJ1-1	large	CSARDRGHTEAFF	TGCAGTGCTAGGGACAGGGGGCACACTGAAGCTTTCTTT
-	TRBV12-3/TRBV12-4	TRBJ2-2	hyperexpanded	CASSPPLESGELFF	TGTGCCAGCAGCCCACCCCTGGAGAGCGGGGAGCTGTTTTTT